This is a list of T cell receptor beta chains from one sample in a study of identical twins. MiXCR, applied by TCRdb to the 5' RACE reads, yields one record per CDR3 protein. This sample has 200,000 to 250,000 distinct CDR3 sequences, with 6.5% to 8% found just once. The same sample was also studied in work on T cells expressing NK-cell markers.

Sequencing was performed on CD8+ T cells sorted from blood. The source of these receptors is a woman between 18 and 29 years old in good health. Both conserved end residues are part of each CDR3. Fields, in order: J gene, V gene, clone size, D gene, CDR3 protein, CDR3 DNA. A D gene is named only where the DNA matches it firmly. Clone size is stated in some rows and not others, as once, few, many or a class when expanded.

TRBJ2-1 TRBV2 - TRBD2 CASGRLAGSNEQFF TGTGCCAGCGGGAGGCTAGCGGGGTCTAATGAGCAGTTCTTC
TRBJ1-3 TRBV4-3 many - CASSPGTKSRNTIYF TGCGCCAGCAGCCCCGGGACCAAGTCGAGAAACACCATATATTTT
TRBJ2-6 TRBV2 many - CASSVSGHGGANVLTF TGTGCCAGCAGTGTTAGCGGACATGGCGGGGCCAACGTCCTGACTTTC
TRBJ1-2 TRBV7-9 - TRBD1 CASSPGGAAGYTF TGTGCCAGCAGCCCAGGGGGGGCGGCTGGCTACACCTTC
TRBJ1-1 TRBV9 - - CASSVGGASEAFF TGTGCCAGCAGCGTAGGGGGGGCATCTGAAGCTTTCTTT
TRBJ1-2 TRBV20-1 many - CSAILQGRYTF TGCAGTGCCATTCTCCAGGGTCGCTACACCTTC
TRBJ2-1 TRBV20-1 - TRBD2 CSAIGLDEQFF TGCAGTGCTATAGGACTAGATGAGCAGTTCTTC
TRBJ2-1 TRBV6-2/TRBV6-3 many - CASSYSVRNEQFF TGTGCCAGCAGTTACTCGGTACGGAATGAGCAGTTCTTC
TRBJ2-1 TRBV4-2 many TRBD1 CASSQDGTGWANEQFF TGTGCCAGCAGCCAAGACGGGACAGGGTGGGCGAATGAGCAGTTCTTC
TRBJ1-1 TRBV29-1 - TRBD1 CSAWGQDNTEAFF TGCAGCGCCTGGGGACAGGATAACACTGAAGCTTTCTTT
TRBJ2-1 TRBV12-3/TRBV12-4 - - CASTLGVSSYNEQFF TGTGCCAGCACCCTGGGGGTGAGCTCCTACAATGAGCAGTTCTTC
TRBJ2-3 TRBV27 many - CASRISIGSSTDTQYF TGTGCCAGCAGAATTTCGATCGGCTCTAGCACAGATACGCAGTATTTT
TRBJ2-4 TRBV7-9 - TRBD1 CASSLADRGTKNIQYF TGTGCCAGCAGCTTAGCGGACAGGGGGACCAAAAACATTCAGTACTTC
TRBJ2-5 TRBV5-6 - - CASSPGGLDTQYF TGTGCCAGCAGCCCCGGGGGCCTGGACACCCAGTACTTC
TRBJ1-2 TRBV7-9 few - CASSLSTNYGYTF TGTGCCAGCAGCTTAAGTACTAACTATGGCTACACCTTC
TRBJ2-4 TRBV5-6 few - CASSWVRGAKNIQYF TGTGCCAGCAGCTGGGTACGAGGAGCCAAAAACATTCAGTACTTC
TRBJ2-3 TRBV7-6 - TRBD1 CASSWGQGSSTDTQYF TGTGCCAGCAGCTGGGGACAGGGTTCTAGCACAGATACGCAGTATTTT
TRBJ2-1 TRBV7-2 - - CASSLEKRSSYNEQFF TGTGCCAGCAGCTTAGAAAAGCGGAGCTCCTACAATGAGCAGTTCTTC
TRBJ1-1 TRBV6-2/TRBV6-3 - TRBD1 CASSFSTGDLMGTEAFF TGTGCCAGCAGTTTCTCTACAGGGGACCTGATGGGAACTGAAGCTTTCTTT
TRBJ2-7 TRBV20-1 - TRBD1 CSAGPGQVYEQYF TGCAGTGCGGGTCCGGGACAGGTCTACGAGCAGTACTTC